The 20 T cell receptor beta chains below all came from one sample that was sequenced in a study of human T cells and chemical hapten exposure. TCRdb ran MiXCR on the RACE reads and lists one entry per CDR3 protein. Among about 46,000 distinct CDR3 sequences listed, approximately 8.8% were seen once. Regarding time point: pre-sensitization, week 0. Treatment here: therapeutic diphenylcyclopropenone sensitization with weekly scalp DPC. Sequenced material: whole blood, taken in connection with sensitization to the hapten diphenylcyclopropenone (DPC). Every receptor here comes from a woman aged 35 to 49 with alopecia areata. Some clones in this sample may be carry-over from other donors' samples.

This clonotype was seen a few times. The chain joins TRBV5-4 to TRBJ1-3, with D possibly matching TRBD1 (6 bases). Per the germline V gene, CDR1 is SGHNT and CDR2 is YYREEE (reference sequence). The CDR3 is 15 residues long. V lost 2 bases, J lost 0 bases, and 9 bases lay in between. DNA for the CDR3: TGTGCCAGCAGCTTCGGACAGTTCTCTGGAAACACCATATATTTT. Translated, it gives CASSFGQFSGNTIYF.

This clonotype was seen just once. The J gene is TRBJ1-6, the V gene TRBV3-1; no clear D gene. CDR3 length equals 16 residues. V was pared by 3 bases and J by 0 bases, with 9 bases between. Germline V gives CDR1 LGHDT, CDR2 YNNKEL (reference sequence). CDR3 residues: CASSHGISSYNSPLHF. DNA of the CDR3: TGTGCCAGCAGCCACGGAATAAGCTCCTATAATTCACCCCTCCACTTT.

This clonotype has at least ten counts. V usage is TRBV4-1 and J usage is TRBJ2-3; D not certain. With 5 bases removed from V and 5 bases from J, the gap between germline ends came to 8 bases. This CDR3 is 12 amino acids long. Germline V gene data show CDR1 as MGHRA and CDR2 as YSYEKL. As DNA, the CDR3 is TGCGCCAGCAGCGGCGAAATAGATACGCAGTATTTT. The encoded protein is CASSGEIDTQYF.

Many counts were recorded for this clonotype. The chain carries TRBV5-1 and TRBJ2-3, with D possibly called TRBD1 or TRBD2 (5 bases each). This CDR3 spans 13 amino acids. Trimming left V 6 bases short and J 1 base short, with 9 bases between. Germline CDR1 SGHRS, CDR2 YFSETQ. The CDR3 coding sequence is TGCGCCAGCAAGAGGGGCCGCACAGATACGCAGTATTTT. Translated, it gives CASKRGRTDTQYF.

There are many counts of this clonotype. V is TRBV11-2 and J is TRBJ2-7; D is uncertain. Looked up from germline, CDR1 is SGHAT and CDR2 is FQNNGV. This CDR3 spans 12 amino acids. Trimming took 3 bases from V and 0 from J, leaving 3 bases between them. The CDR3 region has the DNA TGTGCCAGCAGCTTGTTCTCCTACGAGCAGTACTTC. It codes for CASSLFSYEQYF.

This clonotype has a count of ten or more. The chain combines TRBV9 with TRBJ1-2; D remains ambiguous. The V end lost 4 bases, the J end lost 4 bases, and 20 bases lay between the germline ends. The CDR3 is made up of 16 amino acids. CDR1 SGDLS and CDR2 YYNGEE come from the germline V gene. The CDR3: CASSPSGSQSAYGYTF. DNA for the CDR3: TGTGCCAGCAGCCCAAGTGGGTCCCAATCTGCCTATGGCTACACCTTC.

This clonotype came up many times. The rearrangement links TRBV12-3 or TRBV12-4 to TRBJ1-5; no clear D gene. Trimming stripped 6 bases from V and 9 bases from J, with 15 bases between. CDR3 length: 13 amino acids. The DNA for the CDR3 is TGTGCCAGCAGCCCGCTTCCGAATAGGCCCCAGCATTTT. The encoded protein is CASSPLPNRPQHF.

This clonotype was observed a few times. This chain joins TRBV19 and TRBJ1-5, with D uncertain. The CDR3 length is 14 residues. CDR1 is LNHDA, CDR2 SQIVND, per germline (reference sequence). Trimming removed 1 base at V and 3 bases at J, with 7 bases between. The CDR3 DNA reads TGTGCCAGTAGTATAGGGAACCTCAATCAGCCCCAGCATTTT. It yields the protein CASSIGNLNQPQHF.

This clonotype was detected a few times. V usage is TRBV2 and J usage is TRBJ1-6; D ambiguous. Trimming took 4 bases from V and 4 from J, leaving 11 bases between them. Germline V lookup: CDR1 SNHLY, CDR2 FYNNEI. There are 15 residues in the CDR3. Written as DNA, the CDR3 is TGTGCCAGCAGTGTTGGATGGCAGTATAATTCACCCCTCCACTTT. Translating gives CASSVGWQYNSPLHF.

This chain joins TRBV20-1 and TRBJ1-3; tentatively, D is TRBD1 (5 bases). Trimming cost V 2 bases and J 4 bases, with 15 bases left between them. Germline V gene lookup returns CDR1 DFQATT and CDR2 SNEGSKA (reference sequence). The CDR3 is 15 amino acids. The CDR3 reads CSARSAGAWGNTIYF. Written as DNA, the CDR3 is TGCAGTGCTAGAAGTGCCGGGGCGTGGGGAAACACCATATATTTT.

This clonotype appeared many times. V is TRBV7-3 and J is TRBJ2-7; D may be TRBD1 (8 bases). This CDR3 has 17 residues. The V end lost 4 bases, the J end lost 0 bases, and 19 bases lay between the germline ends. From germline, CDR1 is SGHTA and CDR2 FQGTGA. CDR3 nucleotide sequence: TGTGCCAGCAGCTCATCAACAGGGGGGGAAAGCTCCTACGAGCAGTACTTC. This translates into CASSSSTGGESSYEQYF.

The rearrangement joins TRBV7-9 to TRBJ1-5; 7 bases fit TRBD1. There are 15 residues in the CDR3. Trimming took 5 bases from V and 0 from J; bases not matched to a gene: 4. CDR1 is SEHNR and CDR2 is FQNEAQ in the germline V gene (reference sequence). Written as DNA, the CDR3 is TGTGCCAGCAGCCCGGGACAGCCTAGCAATCAGCCCCAGCATTTT. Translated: CASSPGQPSNQPQHF.

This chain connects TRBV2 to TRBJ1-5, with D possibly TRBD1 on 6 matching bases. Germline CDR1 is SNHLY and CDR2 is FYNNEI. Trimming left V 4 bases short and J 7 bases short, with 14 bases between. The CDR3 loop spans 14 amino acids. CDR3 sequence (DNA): TGTGCCAGCAGTGGAGGAGGGGGTGGACAGCCCCAGCATTTT. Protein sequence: CASSGGGGGQPQHF.

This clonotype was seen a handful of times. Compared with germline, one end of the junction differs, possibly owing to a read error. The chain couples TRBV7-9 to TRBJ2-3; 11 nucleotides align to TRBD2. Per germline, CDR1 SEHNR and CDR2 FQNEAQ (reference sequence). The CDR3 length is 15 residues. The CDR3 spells CASSLAGGNTDTQYF. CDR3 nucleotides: TGTGCCAGCAGCCTAGCGGGGGGAAACACAGATACGCAGTATTTT.

The CDR3 spells CASSRVSGGSTDTQYF. As DNA, the CDR3 is TGTGCCAGCAGCCGCGTTTCAGGGGGAAGCACAGATACGCAGTATTTT. This chain joins TRBV3-1 and TRBJ2-3, with 7 positions matching TRBD1. CDR1 is LGHDT and CDR2 is YNNKEL in the germline V gene (reference sequence). The V gene end was trimmed by 4 bases and the J gene end by 0 bases; junction bases not matched to a gene: 7. The CDR3 contains 16 residues.

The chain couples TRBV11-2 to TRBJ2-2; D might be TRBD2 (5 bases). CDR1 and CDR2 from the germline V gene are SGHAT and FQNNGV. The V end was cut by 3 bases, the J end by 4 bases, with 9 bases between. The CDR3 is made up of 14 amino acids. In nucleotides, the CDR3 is TGTGCCAGCAGCTTCGGGGTTGGCACCGGGGAGCTGTTTTTT. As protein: CASSFGVGTGELFF.

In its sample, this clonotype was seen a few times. Here the CDR3 DNA reads TGCGCCAGCAGCCAAGTCCCGCGGGGGGGCCTTGGCAATGAGCAGTTCTTC. Protein: CASSQVPRGGLGNEQFF. The chain combines TRBV4-1 with TRBJ2-1; 9 bases fit TRBD2. Germline V gives CDR1 MGHRA, CDR2 YSYEKL. This CDR3 has 17 residues. After removal of 1 base from V and 6 bases from J, the junction contained 10 bases not matched to a gene.

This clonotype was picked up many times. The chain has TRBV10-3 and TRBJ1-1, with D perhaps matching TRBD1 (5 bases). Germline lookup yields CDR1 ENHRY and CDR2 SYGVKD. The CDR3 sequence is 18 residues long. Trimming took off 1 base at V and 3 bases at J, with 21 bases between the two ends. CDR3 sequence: CAISELLRAGKEDTEAFF. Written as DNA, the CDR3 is TGTGCCATCAGTGAGTTGTTGAGGGCAGGGAAGGAAGACACTGAAGCTTTCTTT.

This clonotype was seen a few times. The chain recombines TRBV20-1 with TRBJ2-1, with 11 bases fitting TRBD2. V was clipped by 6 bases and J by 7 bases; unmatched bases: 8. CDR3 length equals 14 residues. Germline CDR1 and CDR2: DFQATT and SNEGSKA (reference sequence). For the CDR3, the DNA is TGCAGTGCCGTCCCTAGCGGGGGGTTTAATGAGCAGTTCTTC. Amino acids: CSAVPSGGFNEQFF.

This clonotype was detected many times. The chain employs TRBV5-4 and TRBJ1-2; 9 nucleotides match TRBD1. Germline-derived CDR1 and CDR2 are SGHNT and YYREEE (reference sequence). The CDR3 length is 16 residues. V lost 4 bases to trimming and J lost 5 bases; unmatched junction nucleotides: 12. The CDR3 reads CASSADGDRVKYGYTF. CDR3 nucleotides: TGTGCCAGCAGCGCCGACGGGGACAGGGTAAAATATGGCTACACCTTC.